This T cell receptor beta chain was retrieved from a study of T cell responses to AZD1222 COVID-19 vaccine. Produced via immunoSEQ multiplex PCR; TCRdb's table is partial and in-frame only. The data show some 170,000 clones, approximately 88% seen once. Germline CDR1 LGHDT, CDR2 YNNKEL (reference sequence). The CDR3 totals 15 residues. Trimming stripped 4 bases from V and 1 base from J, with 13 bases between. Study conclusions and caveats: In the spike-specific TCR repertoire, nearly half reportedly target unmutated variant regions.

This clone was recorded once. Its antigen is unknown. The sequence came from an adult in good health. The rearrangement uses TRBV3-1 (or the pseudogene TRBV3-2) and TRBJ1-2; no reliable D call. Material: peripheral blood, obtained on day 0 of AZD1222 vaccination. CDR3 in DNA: TGTGCCAGCAGCCCGCTGCTCCGAAATAACTATGGCTACACCTTC. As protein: CASSPLLRNNYGYTF.